This is a list of T cell receptor beta chains from one sample in a study of cytomegalovirus exposure and HLA in healthy donors. Generated by immunoSEQ multiplex PCR, the TCRdb table keeps only in-frame clones and is missing some. The sample holds about 100,000 clones, over 9% seen once. The sequenced sample was PBMCs. These receptors all come from a man aged 40-49 years in good health and CMV-seropositive. The CDR3 runs from the conserved cysteine through the conserved F or W. Each record gives: D gene, V gene, clone size, J gene, CDR3 protein, CDR3 DNA. D genes are given only for firm matches. Size values are once, few and many counts, or a class for expanded clones, and some rows have none.

-	TRBV5-1	few	TRBJ2-6	CASSLAGQGGTGANVLTF	TGCGCCAGCAGCTTGGCCGGGCAGGGCGGCACTGGGGCCAACGTCCTGACTTTC
-	TRBV2	-	TRBJ2-4	CASSEARGGLAKNIQYF	TGTGCCAGCAGTGAAGCGCGAGGGGGTTTAGCCAAAAACATTCAGTACTTC
TRBD2	TRBV6-1	-	TRBJ2-7	CASSEASGIYEQYF	TGTGCCAGCAGTGAGGCTAGCGGCATTTACGAGCAGTACTTC
-	TRBV11-2	-	TRBJ1-2	CASRREPYGYTF	TGTGCCAGCAGAAGAGAGCCATATGGCTACACCTTC
-	TRBV27	-	TRBJ1-1	CASSLYSHMNTEAFF	TGTGCCAGCAGTTTATACAGCCACATGAACACTGAAGCTTTCTTT
TRBD2	TRBV5-1	few	TRBJ2-7	CASSFSGSIGEQYF	TGCGCCAGCAGCTTTAGCGGGAGTATTGGCGAGCAGTACTTC
TRBD1	TRBV6-1	-	TRBJ2-2	CASSYRGTGELFF	TGTGCCAGCAGCTACAGGGGAACCGGGGAGCTGTTTTTT
-	TRBV4-1	few	TRBJ2-5	CASSQGFLGGSGETQYF	TGCGCCAGCAGCCAAGGGTTTTTAGGTGGGAGCGGGGAGACCCAGTACTTC
TRBD1	TRBV7-3	-	TRBJ2-7	CASSPSGGVPHEQYF	TGTGCCAGCAGCCCTTCAGGGGGAGTCCCCCACGAGCAGTACTTC
-	TRBV7-3	few	TRBJ2-1	CASSPAGYGNEQFF	TGTGCCAGCAGCCCAGCGGGCTATGGCAATGAGCAGTTCTTC
-	TRBV18	-	TRBJ1-1	CASSPLAPGNAFF	TGTGCCAGCTCACCACTTGCTCCGGGGAACGCTTTCTTT